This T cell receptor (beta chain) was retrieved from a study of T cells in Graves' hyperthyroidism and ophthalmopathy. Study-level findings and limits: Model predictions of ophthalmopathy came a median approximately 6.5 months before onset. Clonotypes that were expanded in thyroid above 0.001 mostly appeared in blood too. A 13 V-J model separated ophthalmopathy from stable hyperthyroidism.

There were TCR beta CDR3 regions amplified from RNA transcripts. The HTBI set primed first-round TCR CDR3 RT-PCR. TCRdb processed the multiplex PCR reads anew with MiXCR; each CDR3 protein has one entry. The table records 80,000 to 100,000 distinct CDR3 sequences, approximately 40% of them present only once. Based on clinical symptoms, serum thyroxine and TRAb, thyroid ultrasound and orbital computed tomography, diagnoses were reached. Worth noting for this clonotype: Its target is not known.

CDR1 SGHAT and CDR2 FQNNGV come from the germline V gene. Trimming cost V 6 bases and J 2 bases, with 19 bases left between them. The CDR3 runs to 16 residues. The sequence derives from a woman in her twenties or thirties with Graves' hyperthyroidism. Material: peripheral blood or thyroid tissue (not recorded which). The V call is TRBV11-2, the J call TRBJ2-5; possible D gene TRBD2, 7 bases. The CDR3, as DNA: TGTGCCAGCAGACTGACCGGGGAGGGGGATCAAGAGACCCAGTACTTC. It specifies CASRLTGEGDQETQYF.